The 24 T cell receptor beta chains below all came from one sample that was sequenced in a study of blood T cell repertoires in COVID-19. The protocol was immunoSEQ multiplex PCR, while the TCRdb copy is restricted to in-frame clones and leaves out a portion. The data contain some 67,000 clones, 87% of them seen just once; the ten biggest clones take up approximately 5.6%. Sequencing was done on a sample of peripheral blood. Receptor source: a man aged 50 or older with active COVID-19.

The V call is TRBV21-1, the J call TRBJ1-2. TRBV21-1 represents a pseudogene. The CDR3 totals 17 residues. This CDR3 is CASSRGSRGLRSYGYTF. As DNA, the CDR3 is TGTGCCAGCAGCAGGGGTTCCCGGGGACTCAGGAGCTATGGCTACACCTTC.

CDR3 sequence reads: CASSIGQGDIQYF. The CDR3 bases are TGCGCCAGCAGTATCGGACAGGGGGACATTCAGTACTTC. This chain uses TRBV10-1 with TRBJ2-4; 10 nucleotides agree with TRBD1. Per germline, CDR1 WNHNN and CDR2 SYGVQD (reference sequence). Losses at the gene ends were 5 bases for V and 8 bases for J; bases not matched to a gene: 3. The CDR3 totals 13 residues.

The CDR3 protein is CASGRQGKGELFF. In DNA form, the CDR3 reads TGTGCCAGCGGAAGACAGGGAAAGGGGGAGCTGTTTTTT. The rearrangement uses TRBV28 and TRBJ2-2; 7 nucleotides match TRBD1. The CDR3 totals 13 residues. V shed 8 bases and J 8 bases; nucleotides not matched to a gene: 8. Per the germline V gene, CDR1 is MDHEN and CDR2 is SYDVKM.

The DNA of the CDR3 is TGTGCTAGTGGTGAGGGACTAGCGGGAGGGCCCCTCGAGCAGTACTTC. The encoded protein is CASGEGLAGGPLEQYF. V is TRBV12-5 and J is TRBJ2-7, with 16 bases aligning to TRBD2. Germline V gene lookup returns CDR1 LGHNT and CDR2 FRNRAP. V trimming: 5 bases; J trimming: 6 bases; junction bases outside the gene matches: 7. The CDR3 spans 16 residues.

The V gene is TRBV28, the J gene TRBJ2-7, with 9 bases aligning to TRBD1. V lost 5 bases and J lost 1; bases outside the gene matches: 6. Per the germline V gene, CDR1 is MDHEN and CDR2 is SYDVKM. The CDR3 runs 15 residues. The CDR3 sequence is CASSTGGGRSYEQYF. The CDR3 DNA is TGTGCCAGCAGTACAGGGGGCGGTAGGTCCTACGAGCAGTACTTC.

The rearrangement links TRBV6-5 to TRBJ1-1; weak D call: TRBD1 (6 bases). The V and J ends lost 2 bases and 7 bases respectively, with 11 bases between them. Germline CDR1 and CDR2: MNHEY and SVGAGI. There are 13 residues in the CDR3. The CDR3 nucleotides are TGTGCCAGCAGTTACCAGGGCAGGGGTGAAGCTTTCTTT. Residues: CASSYQGRGEAFF.

The CDR3 spells CASSTTGPGTHSNYGYTF. The CDR3 bases are TGTGCCAGCAGCACGACAGGGCCCGGAACGCATTCTAACTATGGCTACACCTTC. This chain uses TRBV5-6 with TRBJ1-2; 7 nucleotides agree with TRBD1. This CDR3 spans 18 amino acids. Germline V gene sequence: CDR1 SGHDT, CDR2 YYEEEE. J lost 0 bases, V lost 4 bases, and 15 bases had no gene match.

The rearrangement links TRBV7-6 to TRBJ2-3; no definite D call. CDR3 length: 15 amino acids. CDR1 SGHVS and CDR2 FNYEAQ come from the germline V gene. The V end was cut by 1 base, the J end by 2 bases, with 10 bases between. The CDR3 coding sequence is TGTGCCAGCAGCTTAGTCGGGTTTAACACAGATACGCAGTATTTT. This codes for CASSLVGFNTDTQYF.

The rearrangement uses TRBV7-6 and TRBJ2-2; weak D call: TRBD1 (6 bases). CDR1 is SGHVS, CDR2 FNYEAQ, per germline. CDR3 length: 16 amino acids. Deletions cut 0 bases from V and 3 bases from J, with 11 bases between. Here the CDR3 DNA reads TGTGCCAGCAGCTTAGCGTGGGGGCGAGACACCGGGGAGCTGTTTTTT. Its translation: CASSLAWGRDTGELFF.

The J gene is TRBJ2-1, the V gene TRBV9; 14 bases map to TRBD2. With V trimmed by 3 bases and J by 6 bases, 2 bases remained unmatched. The CDR3 totals 15 residues. Per the germline V gene, CDR1 is SGDLS and CDR2 is YYNGEE. The CDR3 sequence is CASSGTSGRTNEQFF. As DNA, the CDR3 is TGTGCCAGCAGCGGGACTAGCGGGAGGACCAATGAGCAGTTCTTC.

The genes are TRBV27 and TRBJ2-2; 10 bases line up with TRBD2. CDR1 is MNHEY and CDR2 is SMNVEV in the germline V gene (reference sequence). CDR3 length: 14 residues. The V and J ends lost 6 bases and 3 bases, in that order; junction bases with no gene match: 1. CDR3 nucleotides: TGTGCCAGCAGGGGACTAGCGCACACCGGGGAGCTGTTTTTT. Residues: CASRGLAHTGELFF.

The rearrangement uses TRBV3-1 (or the pseudogene TRBV3-2) and TRBJ2-5; D may be TRBD2 (5 bases). This CDR3 has 13 amino acids. CDR1 and CDR2 (germline): LGHDT, YNNKEL (reference sequence). With 0 bases removed from V and 5 bases from J, the gap between germline ends came to 7 bases. In DNA form, the CDR3 reads TGTGCCAGCAGCCAAGATCCGGGGGAGACCCAGTACTTC. Amino acids: CASSQDPGETQYF.

V gene TRBV28 combines with J gene TRBJ1-2, with 8 bases identical to TRBD1. This CDR3 contains 17 residues. The trim removed 5 bases at V and 3 bases at J, leaving 14 bases unmatched. Germline V CDR1 and CDR2: MDHEN, SYDVKM. The CDR3 loop reads CASSPWDQGAQDYGYTF. CDR3 nucleotides: TGTGCCAGCAGTCCTTGGGATCAGGGGGCGCAGGACTATGGCTACACCTTC.

V usage is TRBV7-2 and J usage is TRBJ2-2; D not certain. This CDR3 region has 13 residues. Trimming took 0 bases from V and 4 from J, leaving 3 bases between them. CDR1 is SGHTA, CDR2 FQGNSA, per germline. The CDR3 DNA reads as TGTGCCAGCAGCTTAGCGGCCACCGGGGAGCTGTTTTTT. This codes for CASSLAATGELFF.

The CDR3 protein is CATSREGGSSNEQFF. CDR3 DNA sequence: TGTGCCACCAGCAGAGAAGGCGGGAGCAGTAATGAGCAGTTCTTC. This chain connects TRBV15 to TRBJ2-1; 7 bases map to TRBD2. Germline V gives CDR1 LNHNV, CDR2 YYDKDF (reference sequence). CDR3 length: 15 residues. V was clipped by 0 bases and J by 7 bases; unmatched bases: 6. The full variable domain, with the rest looked up from reference TRBV15 and TRBJ2-1, is DAMVIQNPRYQVTQFGKPVTLSCSQTLNHNVMYWYQQKSSQAPKLLFHYYDKDFNNEADTPDNFQSRRPNTSFCFLDIRSPGLGDTAMYLCATSREGGSSNEQFFGPGTRLTVL.

This clone was counted once. The chain links TRBV27 to TRBJ1-6; TRBD1 matches 10 bases. J gave up 8 bases and V 4 bases, and 2 bases lay outside the gene matches. Germline CDR1 is MNHEY and CDR2 is SMNVEV (reference sequence). The length of the CDR3 is 14 residues. CDR3 sequence: CASSWDRGYSPLHF. The CDR3 bases are TGTGCCAGCAGTTGGGACAGGGGATATTCACCCCTCCACTTT.

The CDR3 nucleotides are TGTGCCAGCAGCCACCCTAGCTCCTACGAGCAGTACTTC. It yields the protein CASSHPSSYEQYF. This chain joins TRBV3-1 (or the pseudogene TRBV3-2) and TRBJ2-7, with D hard to call. Deletions cut 3 bases from V and 0 bases from J, with 6 bases between. The germline V gene encodes CDR1 LGHDT and CDR2 YNNKEL (reference sequence). The CDR3 is made up of 13 amino acids.

The chain couples TRBV5-1 to TRBJ2-1; no clear D. The ends were cut back, 6 bases at V and 6 bases at J, with 13 bases in the middle. This CDR3 has 13 residues. Germline assignment: CDR1 SGHRS and CDR2 YFSETQ. The CDR3 here is CASTLTYPNEQFF. For the CDR3, the DNA is TGCGCCAGCACCCTTACTTATCCCAATGAGCAGTTCTTC.

V is TRBV4-3 and J is TRBJ1-3, with a weak D call TRBD1 (5 bases). Germline CDR1 and CDR2: LGHNA and YSLEER. The ends were cut back, 0 bases at V and 0 bases at J, with 9 bases in the middle. This CDR3 region has 16 residues. The CDR3 sequence: CASSQDRDSSGNTIYF. The CDR3, as DNA: TGCGCCAGCAGCCAAGACAGGGATTCCTCTGGAAACACCATATATTTT.

This clone was observed once. The chain carries TRBV6-2 or TRBV6-3 and TRBJ2-1; D is perhaps TRBD2 (6 bases). The CDR3 consists of 15 residues. CDR1 is MNHEY, CDR2 SVGEGT, per germline. V dropped 5 bases and J dropped 3 bases, with 14 bases sitting between them. The CDR3 spells CASSQLALSYNEQFF. DNA of the CDR3: TGTGCCAGCAGTCAACTAGCTTTGAGCTACAATGAGCAGTTCTTC.

The chain carries TRBV7-2 and TRBJ2-7; maybe TRBD1 (5 bases). The CDR3 runs 15 residues. V gave up 4 bases and J gave up 5 bases, with 18 bases separating them. Germline CDR1 is SGHTA and CDR2 is FQGNSA. CDR3 sequence: CASSYGHQRGNEQYF. The CDR3 DNA sequence: TGTGCCAGCAGCTATGGACACCAGCGTGGGAACGAGCAGTACTTC. The variable domain in full, completed from reference TRBV7-2 and TRBJ2-7, reads GAGVSQSPSNKVTEKGKDVELRCDPISGHTALYWYRQSLGQGLEFLIYFQGNSAPDKSGLPSDRFSAERTGGSVSTLTIQRTQQEDSAVYLCASSYGHQRGNEQYFGPGTRLTVT.

This clone was seen at least ten times. The chain has TRBV2 and TRBJ1-1, with D tentatively TRBD1 (5 bases). From germline, CDR1 is SNHLY and CDR2 FYNNEI. The CDR3 is made up of 14 amino acids. Trimming stripped 2 bases from V and 4 bases from J, with 11 bases between. CDR3 nucleotides: TGTGCCAGCAGTGAACAGGGATTCGGCACTGAAGCTTTCTTT. Translation gives CASSEQGFGTEAFF.

The rearrangement joins TRBV5-1 to TRBJ2-3; 7 nucleotides line up with TRBD1. The CDR3 has 17 amino acids. CDR1 SGHRS and CDR2 YFSETQ come from the germline V gene. The J segment lost 8 bases and the V segment lost 5 bases, leaving 20 bases of the junction unmatched. CDR3 coding DNA: TGCGCCAGCAGTTTCTTTTTCCGACAGGGATACATCGGTACGCAGTATTTT. It yields the protein CASSFFFRQGYIGTQYF.

V usage is TRBV18 and J usage is TRBJ2-7; D not certain. This CDR3 is 16 amino acids long. V shed 6 bases and J shed 2 bases, with 20 bases lying between them. CDR1 is KGHSH and CDR2 is LQKENI in the germline V gene. The CDR3 loop is CASSAQVGSITYEQYF. Written as DNA, the CDR3 is TGTGCCAGCTCTGCCCAGGTGGGTTCTATAACCTACGAGCAGTACTTC.